This T cell receptor (beta chain) was sequenced in a study of shared clonotypes between healthy human individuals. Study-wide results and limits: The small donor group covered limited genetic and exposure diversity.

Data came from immunoSEQ multiplex PCR; TCRdb stores just in-frame clones and leaves some out. The sample carries hundreds of thousands of clones, about 91% recorded once. To note about this clone: Its antigen remains unknown.

The naive CD8 fraction comprised CD45RO-negative cells positively selected for CCR7 and excluded terminally differentiated effector memory CD45RA+ cells. The CDR3 length is 16 residues. Trimming took off 1 base at V and 1 base at J, with 11 bases between the two ends. In germline, CDR1 is SEHNR, CDR2 FQNEAQ (reference sequence). The sequenced sample consisted of naive CD8+ T cells sorted from blood. The receptor comes from a man younger than 45 in good health. The chain employs TRBV7-9 and TRBJ1-3; D call uncertain. The CDR3 sequence: CASSLETGRSGNTIYF. CDR3 nucleotides: TGTGCCAGCAGCTTAGAGACGGGGAGGTCTGGAAACACCATATATTTT.